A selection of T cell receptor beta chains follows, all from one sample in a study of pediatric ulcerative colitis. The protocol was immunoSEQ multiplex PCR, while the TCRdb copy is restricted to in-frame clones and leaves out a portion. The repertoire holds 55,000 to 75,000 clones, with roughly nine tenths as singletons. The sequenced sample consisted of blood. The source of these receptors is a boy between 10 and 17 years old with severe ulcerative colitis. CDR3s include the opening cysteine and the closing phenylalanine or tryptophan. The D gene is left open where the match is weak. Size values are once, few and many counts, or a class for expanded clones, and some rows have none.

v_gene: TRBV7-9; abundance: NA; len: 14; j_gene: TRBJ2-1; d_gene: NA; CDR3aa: CASSLGNPYNEQFF; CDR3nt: TGTGCCAGCAGCTTGGGGAACCCATACAATGAGCAGTTCTTC
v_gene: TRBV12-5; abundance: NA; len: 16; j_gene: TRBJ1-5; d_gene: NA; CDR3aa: CASGLAGTSSNQPQHF; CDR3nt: TGTGCTAGTGGTTTGGCAGGGACATCTTCAAATCAGCCCCAGCATTTT
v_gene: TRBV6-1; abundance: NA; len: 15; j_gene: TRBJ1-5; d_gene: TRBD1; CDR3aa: CASSEGDRQYQPQHF; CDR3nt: TGTGCCAGCAGTGAAGGGGACAGACAATATCAGCCCCAGCATTTT
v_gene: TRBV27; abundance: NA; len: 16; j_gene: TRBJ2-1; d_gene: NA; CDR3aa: CASSILGGDTYNEQFF; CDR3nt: TGTGCCAGCAGTATCCTAGGGGGAGATACCTACAATGAGCAGTTCTTC
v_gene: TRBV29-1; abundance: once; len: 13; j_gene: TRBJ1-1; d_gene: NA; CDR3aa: CSVQSGTFTEAFF; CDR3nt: TGCAGTGTTCAATCCGGGACCTTCACTGAAGCTTTCTTT
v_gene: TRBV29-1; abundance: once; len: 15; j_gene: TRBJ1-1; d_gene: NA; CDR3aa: CSEVPGSAGSTEAFF; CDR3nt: TGCAGCGAGGTACCAGGGTCCGCGGGGTCCACTGAAGCTTTCTTT
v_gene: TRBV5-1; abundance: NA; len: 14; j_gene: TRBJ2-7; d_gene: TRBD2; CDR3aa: CASSLMTSNDEQYF; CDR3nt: TGCGCCAGCAGCCTGATGACTAGCAACGATGAGCAGTACTTC
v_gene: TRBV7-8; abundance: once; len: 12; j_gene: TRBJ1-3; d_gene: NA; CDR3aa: CASSFSGNTIYF; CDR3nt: TGTGCCAGCAGCTTTAGTGGAAACACCATATATTTT
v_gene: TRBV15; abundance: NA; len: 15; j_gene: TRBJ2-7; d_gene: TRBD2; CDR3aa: CATSKLAGEPYEQYF; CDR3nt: TGTGCCACCAGCAAACTAGCGGGAGAACCCTACGAGCAGTACTTC
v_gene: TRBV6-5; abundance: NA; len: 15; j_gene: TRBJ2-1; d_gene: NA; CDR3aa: CASSYGPGLYNEQFF; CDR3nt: TGTGCCAGCAGTTACGGGCCAGGGCTATACAATGAGCAGTTCTTC
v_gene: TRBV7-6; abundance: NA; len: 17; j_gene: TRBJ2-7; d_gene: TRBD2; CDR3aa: CASSPRVLATSSYEQYF; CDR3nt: TGTGCCAGCAGCCCACGGGTACTAGCGACGAGCTCCTACGAGCAGTACTTC
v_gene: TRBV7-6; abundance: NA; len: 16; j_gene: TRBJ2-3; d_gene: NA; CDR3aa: CASSLEGSGSTDTQYF; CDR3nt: TGTGCCAGCAGCTTAGAAGGTTCAGGGAGCACAGATACGCAGTATTTT
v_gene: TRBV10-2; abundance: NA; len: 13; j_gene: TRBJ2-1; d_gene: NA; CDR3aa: CASSRDIYNEQFF; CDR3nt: TGCGCCAGCAGCAGGGACATCTACAATGAGCAGTTCTTC
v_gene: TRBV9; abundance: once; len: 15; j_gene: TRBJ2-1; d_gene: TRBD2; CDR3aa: CASSVPSGDIDEQFF; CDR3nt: TGTGCCAGCAGCGTGCCTAGCGGGGACATTGATGAGCAGTTCTTC
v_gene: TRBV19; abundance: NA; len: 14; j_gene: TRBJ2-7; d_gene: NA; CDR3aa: CASSTYGSSYEQYF; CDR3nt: TGTGCCAGTAGTACATACGGGAGCTCCTACGAGCAGTACTTC
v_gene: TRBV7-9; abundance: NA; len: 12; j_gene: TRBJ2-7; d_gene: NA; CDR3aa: CASSQSASEQYF; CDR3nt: TGTGCCAGCAGCCAATCCGCTTCCGAGCAGTACTTC
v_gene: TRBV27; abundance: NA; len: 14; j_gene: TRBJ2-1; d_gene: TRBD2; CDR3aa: CASSLAGAYNEQFF; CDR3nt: TGTGCCAGCAGTCTAGCGGGAGCCTACAATGAGCAGTTCTTC
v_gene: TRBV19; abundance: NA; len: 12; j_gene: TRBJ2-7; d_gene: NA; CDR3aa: CASSIGGYEQYF; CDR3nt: TGTGCCAGTAGTATCGGGGGATACGAGCAGTACTTC
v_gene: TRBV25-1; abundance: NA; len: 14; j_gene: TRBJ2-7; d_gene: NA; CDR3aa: CAAGAGESSYEQYF; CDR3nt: TGTGCCGCGGGGGCAGGAGAAAGCTCCTACGAGCAGTACTTC
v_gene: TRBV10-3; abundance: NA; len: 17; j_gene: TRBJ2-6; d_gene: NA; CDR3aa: CAISEIPSNSGANVLTF; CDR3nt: TGTGCCATCAGTGAGATCCCTTCAAACTCTGGGGCCAACGTCCTGACTTTC
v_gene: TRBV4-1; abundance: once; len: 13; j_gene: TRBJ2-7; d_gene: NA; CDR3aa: CASSLSQGSEQYF; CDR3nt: TGCGCCAGCAGCCTATCACAGGGTTCCGAGCAGTACTTC
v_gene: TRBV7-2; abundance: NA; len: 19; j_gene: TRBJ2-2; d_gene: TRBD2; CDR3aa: CASSLESYSGRVSTGELFF; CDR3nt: TGTGCCAGCAGCTTAGAAAGTTATAGCGGGAGGGTCAGCACCGGGGAGCTGTTTTTT
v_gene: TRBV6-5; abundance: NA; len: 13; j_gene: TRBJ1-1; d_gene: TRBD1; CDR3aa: CASSYGQATEAFF; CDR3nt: TGTGCCAGCAGTTATGGACAGGCCACTGAAGCTTTCTTT
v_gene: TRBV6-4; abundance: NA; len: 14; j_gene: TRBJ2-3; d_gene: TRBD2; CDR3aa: CASSRAGGTDTQYF; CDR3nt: TGTGCCAGCAGTCGGGCGGGGGGCACAGATACGCAGTATTTT